A selection of T cell receptor beta chains follows, all from one sample in a study of T cell responses to AZD1222 COVID-19 vaccine. TCRdb's copy holds only in-frame clones and misses some; the assay was immunoSEQ multiplex PCR. The sample gives some 97,000 clones, around 87% of which show up once; more than 15% is in the top ten. Source: peripheral blood, taken on day 0 of AZD1222 vaccination. These receptors were taken from an adult in good health. The CDR3 runs from the conserved cysteine through the conserved F or W. Each record gives: J gene, D gene, V gene, clone size, CDR3 DNA, CDR3 protein. D genes are given only for firm matches. Expanded clones get a size class; other rows say once, few or many, or leave the size out.

j_call: TRBJ2-7; d_call: NA; v_call: TRBV7-3; clone_size: NA; cdr3_nt: TGTGCCAGCAGTCCTACGGGGACCCTCTCTTCCGAGCAGTACTTC; cdr3_aa: CASSPTGTLSSEQYF
j_call: TRBJ1-2; d_call: TRBD1; v_call: TRBV25-1; clone_size: NA; cdr3_nt: TGTGCCAGCAGCAGAACAGGGGCGCGGAGCTATGGCTACACCTTC; cdr3_aa: CASSRTGARSYGYTF
j_call: TRBJ2-3; d_call: TRBD2; v_call: TRBV11-2; clone_size: NA; cdr3_nt: TGTGCCAGCAGCTTAGATAGCGGGAAGACAGATACGCAGTATTTT; cdr3_aa: CASSLDSGKTDTQYF
j_call: TRBJ2-3; d_call: NA; v_call: TRBV6-6; clone_size: NA; cdr3_nt: TGTGCCAGCAATGCGGCGGGGACAGATACGCAGTATTTT; cdr3_aa: CASNAAGTDTQYF
j_call: TRBJ2-1; d_call: TRBD2; v_call: TRBV3-1/TRBV3-2; clone_size: few; cdr3_nt: TGTGCCAGCAGCTCTAAAACGACCCCCGGGACTACCTCCTACAATGAGCAGTTCTTC; cdr3_aa: CASSSKTTPGTTSYNEQFF
j_call: TRBJ2-7; d_call: NA; v_call: TRBV27; clone_size: NA; cdr3_nt: TGTGCCAGCAGAACAGGGTTCGACGAGCAGTACTTC; cdr3_aa: CASRTGFDEQYF
j_call: TRBJ1-2; d_call: NA; v_call: TRBV6-1; clone_size: NA; cdr3_nt: TGTGCCACCCATGTTGGGGGAGGGTTTGGCTACACCTTC; cdr3_aa: CATHVGGGFGYTF
j_call: TRBJ1-2; d_call: NA; v_call: TRBV6-5; clone_size: NA; cdr3_nt: TGTGCCAGCCGGGGCATAGCCGCTTTTTATGGCTACACCTTC; cdr3_aa: CASRGIAAFYGYTF
j_call: TRBJ1-6; d_call: TRBD1; v_call: TRBV3-1/TRBV3-2; clone_size: NA; cdr3_nt: TGTGCCAGCAGCCAGCAGACAGGGGGCAATTCACCCCTCCACTTT; cdr3_aa: CASSQQTGGNSPLHF
j_call: TRBJ2-3; d_call: TRBD2; v_call: TRBV28; clone_size: NA; cdr3_nt: TGTGCCAGCAGTCTCGGGACTAGCGGCACAGATACGCAGTATTTT; cdr3_aa: CASSLGTSGTDTQYF
j_call: TRBJ2-7; d_call: TRBD2; v_call: TRBV7-2; clone_size: NA; cdr3_nt: TGTGCCAGCAGCCAGCAACTAGCGGGAGTGGGGGAGCAGTACTTC; cdr3_aa: CASSQQLAGVGEQYF
j_call: TRBJ1-2; d_call: NA; v_call: TRBV5-6; clone_size: NA; cdr3_nt: TGTGCCAGCAGCGACGAAACGGGGCCTAACTATGGCTACACCTTC; cdr3_aa: CASSDETGPNYGYTF
j_call: TRBJ2-6; d_call: TRBD1; v_call: TRBV7-2; clone_size: NA; cdr3_nt: TGTGCCAGCAGCTCTACAGGGGCTGGGGCCAACGTCCTGACTTTC; cdr3_aa: CASSSTGAGANVLTF
j_call: TRBJ2-5; d_call: TRBD2; v_call: TRBV6-5; clone_size: few; cdr3_nt: TGTGCCAGCAGTTACTCGTGGGGGGGAAGAGAGACCCAGTACTTC; cdr3_aa: CASSYSWGGRETQYF
j_call: TRBJ2-5; d_call: TRBD1; v_call: TRBV15; clone_size: NA; cdr3_nt: TGTGCCACCAGCACGGGACAGGCGAGAGAGACCCAGTACTTC; cdr3_aa: CATSTGQARETQYF
j_call: TRBJ2-7; d_call: NA; v_call: TRBV15; clone_size: NA; cdr3_nt: TGTGCCACCAGCAGAGCTAGGGGGAGCTCCTACGAGCAGTACTTC; cdr3_aa: CATSRARGSSYEQYF
j_call: TRBJ2-1; d_call: NA; v_call: TRBV5-3; clone_size: NA; cdr3_nt: TGTGCCAGATTCCGGCAGTCCTCCTACAATGAGCAGTTCTTC; cdr3_aa: CARFRQSSYNEQFF
j_call: TRBJ2-3; d_call: NA; v_call: TRBV7-9; clone_size: NA; cdr3_nt: TGTGCCAGCAGCCCAAAAGGTCCAGATACGCAGTATTTT; cdr3_aa: CASSPKGPDTQYF
j_call: TRBJ2-7; d_call: NA; v_call: TRBV5-1; clone_size: NA; cdr3_nt: TGCGCCAGCAAGGGACGCCTTGCCGACTCCTACGAGCAGTACTTC; cdr3_aa: CASKGRLADSYEQYF
j_call: TRBJ1-3; d_call: NA; v_call: TRBV21-1; clone_size: NA; cdr3_nt: TGTGCCAGCAGCAAAAGGGCTCAGGGGTCTGGAAACACCATATATTTT; cdr3_aa: CASSKRAQGSGNTIYF
j_call: TRBJ2-5; d_call: NA; v_call: TRBV4-1; clone_size: NA; cdr3_nt: TGCGCCAGCAGCCGCTTAACAGGGGAGACCCAGTACTTC; cdr3_aa: CASSRLTGETQYF
j_call: TRBJ2-6; d_call: TRBD2; v_call: TRBV5-4; clone_size: NA; cdr3_nt: TGTGCCAGCACCCAGCGGGGGCCCGACTCTGGGGCCAACGTCCTGACTTTC; cdr3_aa: CASTQRGPDSGANVLTF
j_call: TRBJ1-1; d_call: NA; v_call: TRBV5-4; clone_size: NA; cdr3_nt: TGTGCCAGCAGCTTGGGTGGCGGCACTGAAGCTTTCTTT; cdr3_aa: CASSLGGGTEAFF
j_call: TRBJ2-3; d_call: TRBD2; v_call: TRBV11-3; clone_size: NA; cdr3_nt: TGTGCCAGCAGCTTAGGAGGACTAGCGGGTGATACGCAGTATTTT; cdr3_aa: CASSLGGLAGDTQYF
j_call: TRBJ2-5; d_call: NA; v_call: TRBV12-3/TRBV12-4; clone_size: NA; cdr3_nt: TGTGCCAGCAGTTTCGGGTACCAAGAGACCCAGTACTTC; cdr3_aa: CASSFGYQETQYF
j_call: TRBJ2-3; d_call: TRBD2; v_call: TRBV6-2/TRBV6-3; clone_size: NA; cdr3_nt: TGTGCCAGCAGCCGCAAAGGAGGGCCGGGACTAGCACAAAGCACAGATACGCAGTATTTT; cdr3_aa: CASSRKGGPGLAQSTDTQYF
j_call: TRBJ1-2; d_call: NA; v_call: TRBV18; clone_size: NA; cdr3_nt: TGTGCCAGCTCACCCCCCCAACAGACCCATGGCTACACCTTC; cdr3_aa: CASSPPQQTHGYTF
j_call: TRBJ1-1; d_call: NA; v_call: TRBV27; clone_size: NA; cdr3_nt: TGTGCCAGCAGTTTAAGCCCGGACAGCTGGAACACTGAAGCTTTCTTT; cdr3_aa: CASSLSPDSWNTEAFF
j_call: TRBJ1-2; d_call: NA; v_call: TRBV24-1; clone_size: NA; cdr3_nt: TGTGCCACCAGTGGTCCGGTTGGAGATGGCTACACCTTC; cdr3_aa: CATSGPVGDGYTF
j_call: TRBJ1-2; d_call: NA; v_call: TRBV5-1; clone_size: NA; cdr3_nt: TGCGCCAGCAGCTTGGGGGCACCTTCGTATGGCTACACCTTC; cdr3_aa: CASSLGAPSYGYTF
j_call: TRBJ1-2; d_call: TRBD1; v_call: TRBV3-1/TRBV3-2; clone_size: NA; cdr3_nt: TGTGCCAGCAGCCAAGACAGCACAGGGGGTGGCTACACCTTC; cdr3_aa: CASSQDSTGGGYTF
j_call: TRBJ2-1; d_call: TRBD1; v_call: TRBV6-4; clone_size: NA; cdr3_nt: TGTGCCAGCAGTGATCAAACGGGGACAGGCCAGTTCTTC; cdr3_aa: CASSDQTGTGQFF
j_call: TRBJ1-5; d_call: NA; v_call: TRBV19; clone_size: NA; cdr3_nt: TGTGCCAGTAGTATAGGGAGGGAATATAGCAATCAGCCCCAGCATTTT; cdr3_aa: CASSIGREYSNQPQHF